Listed below are T cell receptor beta chains from one sample, sequenced in a study of identical twins' blood T cells. TCRdb ran MiXCR on the 5' RACE reads and lists one entry per CDR3 protein. The repertoire holds hundreds of thousands of distinct CDR3 sequences, with more than 25% as singletons. The sequencing input was PBMCs. The receptors were gathered from a woman aged 18-50 years in good health. Both conserved end residues are part of each CDR3. A D gene is named only where the DNA matches it firmly. Clone size is given for some rows only: seen once, a few or many times, or a class if the clone is expanded.

j_call: TRBJ2-7
v_call: TRBV20-1
d_call: NA
clone_size: few
cdr3_aa: CSAREYSPQQYF
cdr3_nt: TGCAGTGCTAGAGAGTACAGCCCACAGCAGTACTTC

j_call: TRBJ1-5
v_call: TRBV27
d_call: TRBD1
clone_size: NA
cdr3_aa: CASRGQVDQPQHF
cdr3_nt: TGTGCCAGCAGGGGACAGGTAGATCAGCCCCAGCATTTT

j_call: TRBJ2-1
v_call: TRBV27
d_call: TRBD2
clone_size: many
cdr3_aa: CASSVAGEYNEQFF
cdr3_nt: TGTGCCAGCAGTGTAGCGGGGGAGTACAATGAGCAGTTCTTC

j_call: TRBJ2-2
v_call: TRBV20-1
d_call: NA
clone_size: NA
cdr3_aa: CSARDSVRGVNTGELFF
cdr3_nt: TGCAGTGCTAGAGATTCAGTCCGCGGGGTTAACACCGGGGAGCTGTTTTTT

j_call: TRBJ1-2
v_call: TRBV29-1
d_call: NA
clone_size: many
cdr3_aa: CSVDLGSSYGYTF
cdr3_nt: TGCAGCGTTGATCTCGGCAGCTCCTATGGCTACACCTTC

j_call: TRBJ2-2
v_call: TRBV6-2/TRBV6-3
d_call: NA
clone_size: few
cdr3_aa: CASKWRGGTGELFF
cdr3_nt: TGTGCCAGCAAGTGGAGGGGTGGAACCGGGGAGCTGTTTTTT

j_call: TRBJ1-1
v_call: TRBV20-1
d_call: NA
clone_size: NA
cdr3_aa: CSGTLAAMNTEAFF
cdr3_nt: TGCAGTGGGACGCTCGCAGCCATGAACACTGAAGCTTTCTTT

j_call: TRBJ1-1
v_call: TRBV7-6
d_call: NA
clone_size: once
cdr3_aa: CASSTTGGRTEAFF
cdr3_nt: TGTGCCAGCAGCACGACTGGGGGCAGGACTGAAGCTTTCTTT

j_call: TRBJ2-3
v_call: TRBV29-1
d_call: NA
clone_size: NA
cdr3_aa: CSVVASTDTQYF
cdr3_nt: TGCAGCGTAGTAGCGAGCACAGATACGCAGTATTTT

j_call: TRBJ1-5
v_call: TRBV6-2/TRBV6-3
d_call: NA
clone_size: NA
cdr3_aa: CASSYGSVDTQHF
cdr3_nt: TGTGCCAGCAGTTACGGTTCGGTAGATACGCAGCATTTT

j_call: TRBJ1-1
v_call: TRBV6-2/TRBV6-3
d_call: NA
clone_size: many
cdr3_aa: CASSYLGGGYEAFF
cdr3_nt: TGTGCCAGCAGTTACCTCGGGGGAGGGTACGAAGCTTTCTTT

j_call: TRBJ1-2
v_call: TRBV5-1
d_call: NA
clone_size: few
cdr3_aa: CASGQMDRSYGYTF
cdr3_nt: TGCGCCAGCGGACAAATGGACAGATCCTATGGCTACACCTTC

j_call: TRBJ1-1
v_call: TRBV20-1
d_call: NA
clone_size: few
cdr3_aa: CSAREPVYMNTEAFF
cdr3_nt: TGCAGTGCTAGAGAACCAGTGTACATGAACACTGAAGCTTTCTTT

j_call: TRBJ2-3
v_call: TRBV10-3
d_call: TRBD2
clone_size: many
cdr3_aa: CAISAGTRTDTQYF
cdr3_nt: TGTGCCATCAGTGCGGGGACTAGGACAGATACGCAGTATTTT

j_call: TRBJ2-1
v_call: TRBV2
d_call: TRBD2
clone_size: few
cdr3_aa: CATVASGGAYNEQFF
cdr3_nt: TGTGCCACAGTAGCATCGGGGGGGGCCTACAATGAGCAGTTCTTC

j_call: TRBJ2-5
v_call: TRBV7-9
d_call: NA
clone_size: NA
cdr3_aa: CASSLLTEQETQYF
cdr3_nt: TGTGCCAGCAGCTTATTAACGGAACAAGAGACCCAGTACTTC

j_call: TRBJ1-1
v_call: TRBV10-3
d_call: TRBD1
clone_size: NA
cdr3_aa: CAISDTDRDREAFF
cdr3_nt: TGTGCCATCAGTGATACCGACCGGGACAGGGAAGCTTTCTTT

j_call: TRBJ2-7
v_call: TRBV5-1
d_call: NA
clone_size: NA
cdr3_aa: CASSFTSAGDHEQYF
cdr3_nt: TGCGCCAGCAGCTTCACGTCGGCAGGGGACCACGAGCAGTACTTC

j_call: TRBJ1-4
v_call: TRBV10-3
d_call: NA
clone_size: few
cdr3_aa: CAISAVATNEKLFF
cdr3_nt: TGTGCCATCAGTGCGGTAGCAACTAATGAAAAACTGTTTTTT

j_call: TRBJ2-3
v_call: TRBV27
d_call: NA
clone_size: NA
cdr3_aa: CASSPSALAGSTDTQYF
cdr3_nt: TGTGCCAGCAGTCCCTCCGCTTTGGCGGGAAGCACAGATACGCAGTATTTT

j_call: TRBJ2-1
v_call: TRBV20-1
d_call: NA
clone_size: NA
cdr3_aa: CSATRGPVDNEQFF
cdr3_nt: TGCAGTGCTACTCGGGGGCCCGTCGACAATGAGCAGTTCTTC

j_call: TRBJ2-1
v_call: TRBV14
d_call: NA
clone_size: NA
cdr3_aa: CASSQEFVFGGEYNEQFF
cdr3_nt: TGTGCCAGCAGCCAAGAGTTTGTTTTTGGAGGGGAATACAATGAGCAGTTCTTC

j_call: TRBJ2-2
v_call: TRBV12-3/TRBV12-4
d_call: NA
clone_size: few
cdr3_aa: CASSLGLGVFDTGELFF
cdr3_nt: TGTGCCAGCAGTTTAGGACTGGGGGTTTTCGACACCGGGGAGCTGTTTTTT

j_call: TRBJ1-4
v_call: TRBV3-1
d_call: NA
clone_size: NA
cdr3_aa: CASSQVYSEKLFF
cdr3_nt: TGTGCCAGCAGCCAAGTTTACAGTGAAAAACTGTTTTTT

j_call: TRBJ2-5
v_call: TRBV18
d_call: NA
clone_size: NA
cdr3_aa: CASSPRGTLQETQYF
cdr3_nt: TGTGCCAGCTCACCACGGGGAACCCTTCAAGAGACCCAGTACTTC

j_call: TRBJ2-3
v_call: TRBV20-1
d_call: NA
clone_size: few
cdr3_aa: CSARDDRRFTDTQYF
cdr3_nt: TGCAGTGCTAGAGATGACAGGCGGTTCACAGATACGCAGTATTTT

j_call: TRBJ1-1
v_call: TRBV7-9
d_call: NA
clone_size: few
cdr3_aa: CASSATTEAFF
cdr3_nt: TGTGCCAGCAGCGCCACCACTGAAGCTTTCTTT

j_call: TRBJ2-2
v_call: TRBV24-1
d_call: NA
clone_size: few
cdr3_aa: CATPAGFAGELFF
cdr3_nt: TGTGCCACCCCCGCGGGGTTCGCCGGGGAGCTGTTTTTT

j_call: TRBJ2-3
v_call: TRBV12-3/TRBV12-4
d_call: NA
clone_size: many
cdr3_aa: CASSFGGPSTDTQYF
cdr3_nt: TGTGCCAGCAGTTTTGGGGGCCCTAGCACAGATACGCAGTATTTT

j_call: TRBJ1-4
v_call: TRBV19
d_call: NA
clone_size: NA
cdr3_aa: CASSLGSATNEKLFF
cdr3_nt: TGTGCCAGTAGCCTGGGCAGTGCAACTAATGAAAAACTGTTTTTT

j_call: TRBJ2-2
v_call: TRBV5-1
d_call: TRBD1
clone_size: NA
cdr3_aa: CASTPGQGNKAGELFF
cdr3_nt: TGCGCCAGCACCCCGGGACAGGGAAATAAGGCCGGGGAGCTGTTTTTT

j_call: TRBJ1-2
v_call: TRBV19
d_call: TRBD1
clone_size: NA
cdr3_aa: CASMGQGASLGYTF
cdr3_nt: TGTGCCAGTATGGGCCAGGGGGCCTCCCTTGGCTACACCTTC

j_call: TRBJ1-1
v_call: TRBV10-3
d_call: TRBD1
clone_size: NA
cdr3_aa: CAIRATGDNTEAFF
cdr3_nt: TGTGCCATCAGAGCGACAGGGGATAATACTGAAGCTTTCTTT

j_call: TRBJ2-3
v_call: TRBV5-1
d_call: TRBD2
clone_size: NA
cdr3_aa: CASSSLAGGPVLDTQYF
cdr3_nt: TGCGCCAGCAGCTCCTTAGCGGGAGGGCCTGTTTTAGATACGCAGTATTTT

j_call: TRBJ1-2
v_call: TRBV20-1
d_call: NA
clone_size: NA
cdr3_aa: CSARRDDIRDTF
cdr3_nt: TGCAGTGCTAGAAGGGACGATATTAGGGACACCTTC

j_call: TRBJ1-5
v_call: TRBV7-9
d_call: NA
clone_size: few
cdr3_aa: CASSRAGGNQPQHF
cdr3_nt: TGTGCCAGCAGCCGCGCGGGCGGCAATCAGCCCCAGCATTTT

j_call: TRBJ1-3
v_call: TRBV11-2
d_call: NA
clone_size: few
cdr3_aa: CASSLMYRAGVDTIYF
cdr3_nt: TGTGCCAGCAGCTTAATGTACCGAGCAGGCGTGGACACCATATATTTT

j_call: TRBJ1-5
v_call: TRBV10-3
d_call: NA
clone_size: NA
cdr3_aa: CAISDQYSNQPQHF
cdr3_nt: TGTGCCATCAGTGACCAGTATAGCAATCAGCCCCAGCATTTT

j_call: TRBJ2-3
v_call: TRBV6-5
d_call: TRBD1
clone_size: NA
cdr3_aa: CASSSPGGRTDTQYF
cdr3_nt: TGTGCCAGCAGTTCTCCAGGGGGCCGGACAGATACGCAGTATTTT

j_call: TRBJ2-5
v_call: TRBV20-1
d_call: NA
clone_size: few
cdr3_aa: CSASRVDAQYF
cdr3_nt: TGCAGTGCTAGTCGTGTCGACGCCCAGTACTTC

j_call: TRBJ1-3
v_call: TRBV6-5
d_call: NA
clone_size: NA
cdr3_aa: CASSYVSGNTIYF
cdr3_nt: TGTGCCAGCAGTTACGTTTCCGGAAACACCATATATTTT

j_call: TRBJ2-2
v_call: TRBV29-1
d_call: NA
clone_size: NA
cdr3_aa: CSVASPFGGGIGGLFF
cdr3_nt: TGCAGCGTTGCCTCCCCTTTTGGGGGGGGCATCGGGGGGCTGTTTTTT

j_call: TRBJ2-3
v_call: TRBV29-1
d_call: NA
clone_size: few
cdr3_aa: CSVTWRLGSDTQYF
cdr3_nt: TGCAGCGTGACGTGGAGACTAGGGTCAGATACGCAGTATTTT

j_call: TRBJ1-2
v_call: TRBV5-1
d_call: NA
clone_size: few
cdr3_aa: CASSQGSANYGYTF
cdr3_nt: TGCGCCAGCAGCCAAGGGTCGGCTAACTATGGCTACACCTTC

j_call: TRBJ1-2
v_call: TRBV2
d_call: NA
clone_size: few
cdr3_aa: CASSGDTYGYTF
cdr3_nt: TGTGCCAGCAGTGGCGACACCTATGGCTACACCTTC